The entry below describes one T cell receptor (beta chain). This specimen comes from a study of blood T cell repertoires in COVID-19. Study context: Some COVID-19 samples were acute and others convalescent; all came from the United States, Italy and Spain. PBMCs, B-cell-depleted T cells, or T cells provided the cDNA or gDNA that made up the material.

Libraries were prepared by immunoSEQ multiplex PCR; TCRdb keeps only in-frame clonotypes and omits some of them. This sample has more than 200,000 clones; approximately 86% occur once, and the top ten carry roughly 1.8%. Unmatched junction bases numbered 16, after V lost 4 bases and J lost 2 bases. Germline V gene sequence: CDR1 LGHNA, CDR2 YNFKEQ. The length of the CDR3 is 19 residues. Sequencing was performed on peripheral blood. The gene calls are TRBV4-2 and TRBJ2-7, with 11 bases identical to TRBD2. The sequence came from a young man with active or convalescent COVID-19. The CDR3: CASSLVGLAVGGTTYEQYF. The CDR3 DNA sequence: TGTGCCAGCAGCCTTGTGGGACTAGCGGTTGGGGGGACTACCTACGAGCAGTACTTC.